The clone carrying this T cell receptor beta chain was seen more than once but under ten times. Its matching antigen is unknown. These data belong to a study of glioma-infiltrating T cells. Germline trimming cut 2 bases from V and 5 bases from J; bases unmatched to any gene: 6. Germline lookup yields CDR1 WSHSY and CDR2 SAAADI. This CDR3 comprises 14 residues. The iRepertoire nested amplicon-rescue multiplex PCR amplified TCR alpha and beta CDR3s from RNA. Each CDR3 protein gets one entry after TCRdb re-called the multiplex PCR reads with MiXCR. The profile shows some 85,000 distinct CDR3 sequences, about a quarter of them singletons. Overall study results and limits: Non-neoplastic patients had below-expected tissue-blood divergence, while all gliomas exceeded expectation.

The clonotype originates from a human donor with low-grade glioma or glioblastoma, undergoing nonglioma brain surgery, or in good health (not recorded which). Sequenced sample: glioma tissue, nonneoplastic brain tissue, or PBMCs (not recorded which). This chain uses TRBV10-2 with TRBJ2-7, with 7 bases fitting TRBD2. CDR3 sequence reads: CASSEALAAHEQYF. The CDR3 bases are TGCGCCAGCAGTGAGGCTCTAGCGGCCCACGAGCAGTACTTC.